This TCR beta chain was recovered during a study of shared clonotypes between healthy human individuals. Study context: For every donor, three CD4 naive, three CD4 memory, two CD8 naive and one CD8 memory plates were used. General study results and limits: Represented diversity, genetic and exposure-history alike, was limited by few donors.

CD8 cells regarded as naive lacked CD45RO, were positively chosen for CCR7, and omitted terminally differentiated effector memory CD45RA+ cells. Produced via immunoSEQ multiplex PCR; TCRdb's table is partial and in-frame only. Among over 2,000,000 clones listed, over 85% were seen once. V was clipped by 2 bases and J by 8 bases; unmatched bases: 15. The germline CDR1 and CDR2 sequences are SGHNT and YYREEE (reference sequence). This CDR3 has 17 residues. As to this clone: What it binds is unknown.

The TCR was taken from a man younger than 30 in good health. Some clones in this sample may be carry-over from other donors' samples. J is TRBJ2-2 and V is TRBV5-4, with 7 bases fitting TRBD2. Sequencing was performed on naive CD8+ T cells from PBMCs. CDR3 residues: CASSLSLGGPGGGELFF. Here the CDR3 DNA reads TGTGCCAGCAGCTTAAGTCTGGGAGGGCCCGGTGGGGGGGAGCTGTTTTTT.